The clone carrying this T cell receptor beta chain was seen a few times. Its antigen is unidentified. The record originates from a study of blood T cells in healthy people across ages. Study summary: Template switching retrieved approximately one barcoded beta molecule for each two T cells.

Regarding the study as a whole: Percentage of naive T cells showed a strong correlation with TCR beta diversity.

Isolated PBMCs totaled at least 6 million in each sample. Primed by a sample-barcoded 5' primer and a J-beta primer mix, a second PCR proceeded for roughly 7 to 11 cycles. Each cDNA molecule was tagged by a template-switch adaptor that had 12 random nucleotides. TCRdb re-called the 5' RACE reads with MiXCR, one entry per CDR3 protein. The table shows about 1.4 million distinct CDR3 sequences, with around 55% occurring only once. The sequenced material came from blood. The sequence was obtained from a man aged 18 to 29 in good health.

The CDR3 loop reads CASSGRRSADTQYF. CDR3 nucleotide sequence: TGTGCCAGCAGTGGTCGTAGGTCCGCAGATACGCAGTATTTT. This rearrangement joins TRBV2 to TRBJ2-3; no clear D. V was trimmed by 4 bases and J by 4 bases, leaving 12 bases between them. The CDR3 is 14 amino acids. Germline V lookup: CDR1 SNHLY, CDR2 FYNNEI.